The 12 T cell receptor beta chains presented below share a single source sample, sequenced in a study of blood T cell repertoires in COVID-19. Assay: immunoSEQ multiplex PCR; the TCRdb copy retains only in-frame clones and omits some. The table shows about 74,000 clones, with around 89% occurring only once. The sequenced sample was peripheral blood. Every receptor here comes from a woman aged 80 or over with acute or convalescent COVID-19.

The chain joins TRBV6-5 to TRBJ2-1; D unresolved. V lost 6 bases and J lost 10, with 13 bases in between. The CDR3 consists of 12 residues. Germline assignment: CDR1 MNHEY and CDR2 SVGAGI. In DNA, the CDR3 is TGTGCCAGCAGGCCCCCGTCCGGGGAGCAGTTCTTC. Its protein is CASRPPSGEQFF.

This chain links TRBV6-5 with TRBJ1-6; the match to TRBD1 covers 9 bases. Germline V lookup: CDR1 MNHEY, CDR2 SVGAGI. The CDR3 consists of 15 residues. V dropped 4 bases and J dropped 6; count of bases not matched to a gene: 4. The CDR3 DNA reads as TGTGCCAGCAGTTCCCCGGACAGGGGTAATTCACCCCTCCACTTT. Protein sequence: CASSSPDRGNSPLHF.

This chain uses TRBV6-2 or TRBV6-3 with TRBJ1-1; 8 bases line up with TRBD1. Germline CDR1 MNHEY, CDR2 SVGEGT. The ends lost 6 bases at V and 2 bases at J; junction bases unmatched: 11. The CDR3 is 16 amino acids. The CDR3 here is CASSPDSTGANTEAFF. The CDR3 DNA reads TGTGCCAGCAGCCCGGATTCGACAGGGGCAAACACTGAAGCTTTCTTT.

This clone was seen a single time. The chain has TRBV9 and TRBJ2-1, with TRBD2 identical over 7 bases. In germline, CDR1 is SGDLS, CDR2 YYNGEE. CDR3 length: 16 amino acids. The V gene end was trimmed by 0 bases and the J gene end by 2 bases; junction bases not matched to a gene: 5. The CDR3: CASSVDGLAAYNEQFF. As DNA, the CDR3 is TGTGCCAGCAGCGTAGATGGCCTAGCGGCCTACAATGAGCAGTTCTTC.

The chain couples TRBV29-1 to TRBJ1-2; D ambiguous. Trimming removed 2 bases from V and 2 bases from J, with 6 bases in between. Germline-derived CDR1 and CDR2 are SQVTM and ANQGSEA. The CDR3 runs 12 residues. CDR3 sequence reads: CSVELLNYGYTF. The CDR3 DNA is TGCAGCGTTGAATTACTGAACTATGGCTACACCTTC.

The chain recombines TRBV14 with TRBJ2-5; D may be TRBD1 (5 bases). This CDR3 comprises 15 residues. The V gene lost 1 base and the J gene lost 2 bases, with 11 bases spanning the gap. Looked up from germline, CDR1 is SGHDN and CDR2 is FVKESK. This CDR3 is CASSQARQGQETQYF. The CDR3 region has the DNA TGTGCCAGCAGCCAAGCTCGGCAGGGACAAGAGACCCAGTACTTC.

The chain recombines TRBV6-5 with TRBJ2-4; D is possibly TRBD2 (6 bases). There are 15 residues in the CDR3. V was cut by 7 bases and J by 1 base, with 14 bases left in between. CDR1 is MNHEY and CDR2 is SVGAGI in the germline V gene. CDR3 protein: CASTTARGAKNIQYF. The CDR3 region has the DNA TGTGCCAGCACCACTGCCCGGGGGGCCAAAAACATTCAGTACTTC.

CDR3 region: CASSSRDRGRGGYTF. CDR3 bases: TGTGCCAGCAGTTCTCGGGACAGGGGGCGAGGTGGCTACACCTTC. The gene calls are TRBV2 and TRBJ1-2; TRBD1 agrees at 12 bases. V trimming: 5 bases; J trimming: 7 bases; junction bases outside the gene matches: 8. This CDR3 spans 15 amino acids. Germline loops: CDR1 SNHLY, CDR2 FYNNEI.

The chain employs TRBV4-3 and TRBJ2-5; 16 bases are a match to TRBD2. The CDR3 length is 17 residues. The germline V gene encodes CDR1 LGHNA and CDR2 YSLEER. The junction had 7 bases not matched to a gene; V was cut back by 4 bases and J by 5 bases. CDR3 residues: CASSLGLAGGPGETQYF. The DNA for the CDR3 is TGCGCCAGCAGCCTGGGACTAGCGGGGGGGCCGGGTGAGACCCAGTACTTC.

The chain recombines TRBV28 with TRBJ1-1, with D possibly being TRBD1 (6 bases). Germline V lookup: CDR1 MDHEN, CDR2 SYDVKM. CDR3 length equals 14 residues. The ends were cut back, 2 bases at V and 5 bases at J, with 12 bases in the middle. CDR3: CASSLKAGATEAFF. The CDR3, as DNA: TGTGCCAGCAGTTTAAAGGCAGGGGCTACTGAAGCTTTCTTT. The whole variable domain, remainder taken from reference TRBV28 and TRBJ1-1, is DVKVTQSSRYLVKRTGEKVFLECVQDMDHENMFWYRQDPGLGLRLIYFSYDVKMKEKGDIPEGYSVSREKKERFSLILESASTNQTSMYLCASSLKAGATEAFFGQGTRLTVV.

About this clone: This sample includes further DNA sequences coding for the same CDR3. The chain combines TRBV29-1 with TRBJ1-1, with D perhaps TRBD1 (5 bases). CDR3 length: 12 amino acids. V was cut by 3 bases and J by 5 bases, with 10 bases left in between. Germline V CDR1 and CDR2: SQVTM, ANQGSEA. This chain's CDR3 is CSVEGEGTEAFF. For the CDR3, the DNA is TGCAGCGTTGAGGGGGAGGGAACTGAAGCTTTCTTT.

With respect to this clone: Compared with germline, one end of the junction differs, possibly owing to a read error. The chain combines TRBV5-1 with TRBJ2-5; 7 nucleotides align to TRBD1. The CDR3 has 15 residues. Germline loops: CDR1 SGHRS, CDR2 YFSETQ. The CDR3 spells CASSFNRGQQGTQYF. The CDR3 coding sequence is TGCGCCAGCAGCTTCAACAGGGGTCAACAAGGGACCCAGTACTTC.